This passage covers 3 T cell receptor beta chains from one sample sequenced in a study of beta chain features in type 1 diabetes. Expressed TCRB transcripts were sequenced, since all the RNA that had been isolated was reverse transcribed. Sequenced by immunoSEQ multiplex PCR; TCRdb stores in-frame clones only, minus some. This table holds about 250,000 clones, around an eighth found once. Input material: naive CD4+ T cells from blood. These receptors were taken from a woman in her 40s in good health.

The chain employs TRBV27 and TRBJ2-6, with 9 bases that match TRBD1. Per the germline V gene, CDR1 is MNHEY and CDR2 is SMNVEV (reference sequence). The CDR3 covers 18 residues. J lost 0 bases, V lost 4 bases, and 7 bases had no gene match. The CDR3 sequence: CASSWRTGASSGANVLTF. For the CDR3, the DNA is TGTGCCAGCAGTTGGCGGACAGGGGCTAGCTCTGGGGCCAACGTCCTGACTTTC.

CDR3 residues: CAISDTGTGSYEQYF. Here the CDR3 DNA reads TGTGCCATCAGTGACACCGGGACAGGGTCCTACGAGCAGTACTTC. The chain has TRBV10-3 and TRBJ2-7, with TRBD1 matching 9 bases. In germline, CDR1 is ENHRY, CDR2 SYGVKD. The CDR3 sequence is 15 residues long. V dropped 3 bases and J dropped 1; count of bases not matched to a gene: 4.

This clone was counted a few times. This chain connects TRBV2 to TRBJ2-7; 7 bases agree with TRBD1. Looked up from germline, CDR1 is SNHLY and CDR2 is FYNNEI. V lost 6 bases and J lost 2; bases outside the gene matches: 7. The CDR3 extends over 14 amino acids. CDR3 coding DNA: TGTGCCAGCAGGGACCGGGACAGAACCTACGAGCAGTACTTC. This translates into CASRDRDRTYEQYF.